The 30 T cell receptor beta chains given below trace back to one sample, sequenced in a study of Ad26.COV2.S vaccination and SARS-CoV-2 variants. Noted treatment: around 19 received Ad26.COV2.S at low or high dose, single or two shots; a few received placebo; per-sample allocation not given. Sampling happened 63 days after the first vaccine or placebo injection. Profiled with immunoSEQ multiplex PCR; TCRdb holds only in-frame clones, not every one. The sample includes about 420,000 clones, roughly 88% of them seen just once. This specimen consisted of peripheral blood, obtained in a trial of Ad26.COV2.S vaccine versus placebo. These TCRs come from a person between 18 and 60 years old who received the Ad26.COV2.S COVID-19 vaccine or a placebo.

V usage is TRBV10-3 and J usage is TRBJ1-2, with D unresolved. Trimming stripped 3 bases from V and 0 bases from J, with 11 bases between. CDR1 is ENHRY and CDR2 is SYGVKD in the germline V gene. This CDR3 has 15 residues. CDR3 region: CAISDSGRANYGYTF. CDR3 bases: TGTGCCATCAGTGATTCGGGAAGAGCTAACTATGGCTACACCTTC.

For this clone: Given the absence of the conserved phenylalanine or tryptophan at the CDR3 end, a read error is likely. Because the CDR3's place on the DNA is in doubt, the DNA is left out and the CDR3 is given as listed by TCRdb. The chain's CDR3 is CASSDFVRPSHL. V and J are TRBV6-6 and TRBJ1-2. Germline assignment: CDR1 MNHNY and CDR2 SVGAGI (reference sequence). The CDR3 contains 12 residues when both ends are counted.

The V gene is TRBV2, the J gene TRBJ2-3; D call uncertain. CDR1 and CDR2 from the germline V gene are SNHLY and FYNNEI. The CDR3 totals 12 residues. Trimming shortened V by 6 bases and J by 6 bases, and 10 bases separated the two germline ends. CDR3 nucleotide sequence: TGTGCCAGCAGAGAAAATGGTGATACGCAGTATTTT. Residues: CASRENGDTQYF.

The rearrangement uses TRBV28 and TRBJ2-3; D is unresolved. The CDR3 is 14 residues long. Trimming removed 2 bases at V and 0 bases at J, with 6 bases between. Germline CDR1 reads MDHEN; CDR2 reads SYDVKM. The CDR3 DNA is TGTGCCAGCAGTTTAGCGGTTAGCACAGATACGCAGTATTTT. Residues: CASSLAVSTDTQYF.

This chain joins TRBV27 and TRBJ1-4, with 8 bases matching TRBD1. V was clipped by 4 bases and J by 0 bases; unmatched bases: 7. The germline V gene has CDR1 MNHEY and CDR2 SMNVEV (reference sequence). The CDR3 totals 17 residues. The CDR3 reads CASSSGQGWSTNEKLFF. The CDR3 DNA is TGTGCCAGCAGTTCCGGACAGGGATGGTCAACTAATGAAAAACTGTTTTTT.

This clone came up once. The V gene is TRBV27, the J gene TRBJ2-2, with a possible D match to TRBD2 (5 bases). CDR1 is MNHEY and CDR2 is SMNVEV in the germline V gene (reference sequence). The V gene lost 6 bases and the J gene lost 13 bases, with 18 bases spanning the gap. The CDR3 spans 13 residues. The CDR3 protein is CASSPPAIGMLFF. Written as DNA, the CDR3 is TGTGCCAGCAGCCCCCCGGCCATCGGGATGCTGTTTTTT.

The rearrangement uses TRBV29-1 and TRBJ2-4, with D perhaps assigned TRBD1 or TRBD2 (6 bases each). Germline CDR1 SQVTM, CDR2 ANQGSEA. CDR3 length: 15 amino acids. Trimming took off 7 bases at V and 7 bases at J, with 23 bases between the two ends. The CDR3 spells CSATKWGAGSNIQYF. The CDR3 nucleotides read TGCAGCGCCACGAAGTGGGGGGCAGGGTCGAACATTCAGTACTTC. Looking up the rest from reference TRBV29-1 and TRBJ2-4 gives the full variable domain: SAVISQKPSRDICQRGTSLTIQCQVDSQVTMMFWYRQQPGQSLTLIATANQGSEATYESGFVIDKFPISRPNLTFSTLTVSNMSPEDSSIYLCSATKWGAGSNIQYFGAGTRLSVL.

This clone has just one count. The chain employs TRBV9 and TRBJ2-3, with D maybe TRBD2 (5 bases). Per the germline V gene, CDR1 is SGDLS and CDR2 is YYNGEE. The V end was cut by 5 bases, the J end by 0 bases, with 16 bases between. This CDR3 comprises 16 residues. The CDR3 DNA reads TGTGCCAGCAGTTCACTTGGGAGCCCTAGCACAGATACGCAGTATTTT. Amino acid sequence: CASSSLGSPSTDTQYF.

This chain uses TRBV4-3 with TRBJ1-4, with a weak D call TRBD1 (6 bases). Trimming took off 0 bases at V and 10 bases at J, with 15 bases between the two ends. CDR3 size: 15 residues. Germline CDR1 is LGHNA and CDR2 is YSLEER. The CDR3: CASSQEGRGTGKLFF. The CDR3 DNA reads as TGCGCCAGCAGCCAAGAAGGGAGGGGGACGGGAAAACTGTTTTTT.

A few counts support this clone. The V gene is TRBV4-3, the J gene TRBJ2-7; the match to TRBD2 covers 9 bases. J lost 3 bases, V lost 0 bases, and 6 bases had no gene match. This CDR3 has 16 amino acids. Per germline, CDR1 LGHNA and CDR2 YSLEER. The CDR3 sequence is CASSQDLGSGGYEQYF. CDR3 nucleotide sequence: TGCGCCAGCAGCCAAGATCTTGGTAGCGGGGGCTACGAGCAGTACTTC.

CDR3 amino acids: CASSPSGARNTEAFF. For the CDR3, the DNA is TGCGCCAGCAGCCCAAGCGGAGCGAGGAACACTGAAGCTTTCTTT. The chain is built from TRBV4-3 and TRBJ1-1; D is uncertain. CDR3 length: 15 residues. V lost 4 bases to trimming and J lost 1 base, with 13 bases between them. The V gene's germline CDR1 is LGHNA and CDR2 YSLEER.

This clone was detected once. The chain couples TRBV2 to TRBJ1-1; 8 bases map to TRBD1. V trimming: 7 bases; J trimming: 0 bases; junction bases outside the gene matches: 7. Per germline, CDR1 SNHLY and CDR2 FYNNEI. This CDR3 contains 15 residues. CDR3 amino acids: CASTTRQGMNTEAFF. As DNA, the CDR3 is TGTGCCAGCACCACTAGACAGGGGATGAACACTGAAGCTTTCTTT.

The CDR3 coding sequence is TGCGCCAGCAGCCAGGGGACAGGGGGCCGAGATACGCAGTATTTT. Protein product: CASSQGTGGRDTQYF. The chain combines TRBV4-1 with TRBJ2-3; TRBD1 agrees at 12 bases. Germline loops: CDR1 MGHRA, CDR2 YSYEKL. Trimming took 3 bases from V and 5 from J; bases not matched to a gene: 3. The CDR3 covers 15 residues.

The CDR3 sequence: CASSLSFQGASPLHF. As DNA, the CDR3 is TGCGCCAGCAGCTTGAGCTTTCAGGGGGCTTCACCCCTCCACTTT. The gene calls are TRBV5-1 and TRBJ1-6; 8 bases fit TRBD1. The CDR3 has 15 residues. Trimming cost V 1 base and J 9 bases; bases outside gene matches: 6. From germline, CDR1 is SGHRS and CDR2 YFSETQ. The full variable domain, its missing parts supplied by reference TRBV5-1 and TRBJ1-6, is KAGVTQTPRYLIKTRGQQVTLSCSPISGHRSVSWYQQTPGQGLQFLFEYFSETQRNKGNFPGRFSGRQFSNSRSEMNVSTLELGDSALYLCASSLSFQGASPLHFGNGTRLTVT.

This clone came up a few times. This CDR3 is CASRTPGQGNSPLHF. The CDR3 DNA reads as TGTGCCAGCAGAACCCCGGGACAGGGAAATTCACCCCTCCACTTT. V and J are TRBV28 and TRBJ1-6; 9 bases are shared with TRBD1. This CDR3 has 15 residues. Germline loops: CDR1 MDHEN, CDR2 SYDVKM. Unmatched junction bases numbered 7, after V lost 6 bases and J lost 7 bases. Looking up the rest from reference TRBV28 and TRBJ1-6 gives the full variable domain: DVKVTQSSRYLVKRTGEKVFLECVQDMDHENMFWYRQDPGLGLRLIYFSYDVKMKEKGDIPEGYSVSREKKERFSLILESASTNQTSMYLCASRTPGQGNSPLHFGNGTRLTVT.

The chain carries TRBV9 and TRBJ2-3; D might be TRBD1 (6 bases). With 3 bases removed from V and 4 bases from J, the gap between germline ends came to 12 bases. CDR1 and CDR2 from the germline V gene are SGDLS and YYNGEE. The CDR3 is 14 amino acids. CDR3 region: CASSAYRVADTQYF. The CDR3 nucleotides are TGTGCCAGCAGCGCTTACAGGGTGGCAGATACGCAGTATTTT.

The chain carries TRBV5-1 and TRBJ2-7, with 7 positions matching TRBD1. Germline-derived CDR1 and CDR2 are SGHRS and YFSETQ. This CDR3 has 13 residues. The V segment lost 9 bases and the J segment 0 bases; nucleotides outside the gene matches: 6. For the CDR3, the DNA is TGCGCCACCCGGGGACAGAGCTCCTACGAGCAGTACTTC. It specifies CATRGQSSYEQYF.

The rearrangement joins TRBV4-3 to TRBJ1-2; D is undetermined. Germline V CDR1 and CDR2: LGHNA, YSLEER. Trimming pared 1 base from V and 6 bases from J, leaving 12 bases between. CDR3 length: 14 residues. The CDR3 sequence is CASSQVGVKDGYTF. CDR3 coding DNA: TGCGCCAGCAGCCAAGTCGGTGTCAAGGATGGCTACACCTTC.

This sequence joins TRBV5-1 and TRBJ2-7; D tentatively reads TRBD1 or TRBD2 (5 bases each). V lost 3 bases, J lost 2 bases, and 12 bases lay in between. The CDR3 sequence is 14 residues long. From germline, CDR1 is SGHRS and CDR2 YFSETQ. The CDR3 loop reads CASSSNTGPYEQYF. As DNA, the CDR3 is TGCGCCAGCAGCTCCAATACGGGACCCTACGAGCAGTACTTC.

The genes are TRBV12-3 or TRBV12-4 and TRBJ2-7; D not certain. Trimming shortened V by 1 base and J by 5 bases, and 9 bases separated the two germline ends. This CDR3 region has 13 residues. The CDR3 sequence: CASSLGRAHEQYF. CDR3 coding DNA: TGTGCCAGCAGTTTAGGTAGGGCCCACGAGCAGTACTTC.

This sequence joins TRBV5-1 and TRBJ2-1; the D call may be TRBD1 or TRBD2 (5 bases each). V shed 4 bases and J shed 12 bases, with 17 bases lying between them. Looked up from germline, CDR1 is SGHRS and CDR2 is YFSETQ. The CDR3 has 13 amino acids. As DNA, the CDR3 is TGCGCCAGCAGCGGCGGCGAGGGGTGGGTGCAGTTCTTC. This translates into CASSGGEGWVQFF.

This chain links TRBV19 with TRBJ1-1, with unresolved D. The germline V and J ends were trimmed by 3 bases and 5 bases, with 13 bases remaining between them. Germline CDR1 LNHDA, CDR2 SQIVND (reference sequence). The length of the CDR3 is 14 residues. The DNA of the CDR3 is TGTGCCAGTAGTATTGTCGGGGAGAGGACTGAAGCTTTCTTT. Protein sequence: CASSIVGERTEAFF.

This chain connects TRBV6-6 to TRBJ1-6; no firm D call. V was cut by 8 bases and J by 10 bases, with 18 bases left in between. Germline V CDR1 and CDR2: MNHNY, SVGAGI (reference sequence). The CDR3 is 14 amino acids. For the CDR3, the DNA is TGTGCCAGCCGCCCCCGGCGGCCGATATCACCCCTCCACTTT. Its translation is CASRPRRPISPLHF.

Remarks on this clone: The same CDR3 arises from other DNA sequences in this sample as well. This rearrangement joins TRBV29-1 to TRBJ2-7, with D possibly matching TRBD2 (6 bases). Trimming took off 4 bases at V and 0 bases at J, with 7 bases between the two ends. The CDR3 spans 12 residues. Per germline, CDR1 SQVTM and CDR2 ANQGSEA. The CDR3 loop reads CSVAGSSYEQYF. For the CDR3, the DNA is TGCAGCGTTGCCGGGAGCTCCTACGAGCAGTACTTC.

The rearrangement joins TRBV9 to TRBJ2-5, with 12 bases that match TRBD2. This CDR3 comprises 17 residues. V gave up 1 base and J gave up 5 bases; unmatched junction bases: 9. CDR1 and CDR2 from the germline V gene are SGDLS and YYNGEE. CDR3 sequence (DNA): TGTGCCAGCAGCGTACTAGCGGGGGGGCCTAATGGGGAGACCCAGTACTTC. Encoded protein: CASSVLAGGPNGETQYF. Using reference TRBV9 and TRBJ2-5 for the parts outside the CDR3, the full variable domain is DSGVTQTPKHLITATGQRVTLRCSPRSGDLSVYWYQQSLDQGLQFLIQYYNGEERAKGNILERFSAQQFPDLHSELNLSSLELGDSALYFCASSVLAGGPNGETQYFGPGTRLLVL.

This chain joins TRBV9 and TRBJ1-3, with D perhaps TRBD1 (5 bases). CDR1 and CDR2 (germline): SGDLS, YYNGEE. The CDR3 covers 12 residues. The V and J ends lost 7 bases and 5 bases respectively, with 10 bases between them. CDR3 region: CASATARNTIYF. The CDR3 nucleotides are TGTGCCAGCGCGACAGCCCGAAACACCATATATTTT.

V and J are TRBV29-1 and TRBJ1-4; D ambiguous. The CDR3 is made up of 14 amino acids. Germline CDR1 reads SQVTM; CDR2 reads ANQGSEA. Trimming took 4 bases from V and 6 from J, leaving 15 bases between them. CDR3 DNA: TGCAGCGTTGTCGGGGTTGGGGTCGATGAAAAACTGTTTTTT. Amino acids: CSVVGVGVDEKLFF.

CDR3 coding DNA: TGTGCCAGCGGTTACCACCGGGGAGTGGGGTTAAGGATCTACGAGCAGTACTTC. This encodes CASGYHRGVGLRIYEQYF. The chain recombines TRBV5-8 with TRBJ2-7; D perhaps matches TRBD2 (5 bases). The CDR3 length is 18 residues. V lost 7 bases, J lost 3 bases, and 29 bases lay in between. Germline assignment: CDR1 SGHTS and CDR2 YDEGEE.

The chain uses TRBV6-5 and TRBJ2-7; D gene unclear. Trimming shortened V by 0 bases and J by 3 bases, and 9 bases separated the two germline ends. In germline, CDR1 is MNHEY, CDR2 SVGAGI. CDR3 size: 14 residues. The CDR3 region is CASSYSIGSYEQYF. As DNA, the CDR3 is TGTGCCAGCAGTTACTCGATTGGCAGCTACGAGCAGTACTTC.

V and J are TRBV12-3 or TRBV12-4 and TRBJ1-1; D unclear. This CDR3 has 13 residues. V lost 2 bases and J 1 base, leaving 5 bases between the germline ends. CDR3 DNA: TGTGCCAGCAGTTTAAACGGGAACACTGAAGCTTTCTTT. Protein product: CASSLNGNTEAFF.